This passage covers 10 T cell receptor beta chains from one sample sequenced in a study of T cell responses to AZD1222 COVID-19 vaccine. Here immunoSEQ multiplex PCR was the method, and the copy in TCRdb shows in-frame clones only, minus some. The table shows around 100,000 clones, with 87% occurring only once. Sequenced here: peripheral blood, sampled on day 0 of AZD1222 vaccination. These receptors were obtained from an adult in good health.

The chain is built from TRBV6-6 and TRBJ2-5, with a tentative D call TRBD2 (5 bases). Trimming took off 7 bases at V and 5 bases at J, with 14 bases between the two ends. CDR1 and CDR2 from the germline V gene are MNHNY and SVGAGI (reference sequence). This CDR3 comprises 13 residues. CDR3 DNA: TGTGCCAGCAAGGCGGGCTTGTTGGAGACCCAGTACTTC. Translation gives CASKAGLLETQYF.

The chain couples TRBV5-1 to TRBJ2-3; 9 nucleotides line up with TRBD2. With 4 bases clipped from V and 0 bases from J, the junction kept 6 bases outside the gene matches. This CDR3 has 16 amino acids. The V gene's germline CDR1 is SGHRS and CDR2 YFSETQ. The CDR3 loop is CASSPRTSASTDTQYF. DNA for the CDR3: TGCGCCAGCAGCCCACGGACTAGCGCTAGCACAGATACGCAGTATTTT. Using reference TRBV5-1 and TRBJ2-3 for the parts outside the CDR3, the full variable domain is KAGVTQTPRYLIKTRGQQVTLSCSPISGHRSVSWYQQTPGQGLQFLFEYFSETQRNKGNFPGRFSGRQFSNSRSEMNVSTLELGDSALYLCASSPRTSASTDTQYFGPGTRLTVL.

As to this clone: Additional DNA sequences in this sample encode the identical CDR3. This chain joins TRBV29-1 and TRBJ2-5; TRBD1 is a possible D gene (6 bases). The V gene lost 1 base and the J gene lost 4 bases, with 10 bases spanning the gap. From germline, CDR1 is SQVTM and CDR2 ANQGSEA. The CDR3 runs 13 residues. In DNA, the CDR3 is TGCAGCGTTGAAGCGGGCAGGGGAGAGACCCAGTACTTC. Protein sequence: CSVEAGRGETQYF.

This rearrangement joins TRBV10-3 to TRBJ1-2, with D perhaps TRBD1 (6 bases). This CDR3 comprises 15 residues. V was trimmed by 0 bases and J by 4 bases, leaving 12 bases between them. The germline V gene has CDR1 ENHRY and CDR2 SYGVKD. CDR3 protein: CAISESRGGSYGYTF. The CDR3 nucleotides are TGTGCCATCAGTGAGTCCCGAGGGGGGTCCTATGGCTACACCTTC.

The CDR3 DNA reads TGTGCCAGCAGCCCATTCGGGCGTGTAGATACGCAGTATTTT. It specifies CASSPFGRVDTQYF. This chain joins TRBV14 and TRBJ2-3; D unclear. With 4 bases removed from V and 5 bases from J, the gap between germline ends came to 13 bases. The CDR3 totals 14 residues. CDR1 is SGHDN and CDR2 is FVKESK in the germline V gene.

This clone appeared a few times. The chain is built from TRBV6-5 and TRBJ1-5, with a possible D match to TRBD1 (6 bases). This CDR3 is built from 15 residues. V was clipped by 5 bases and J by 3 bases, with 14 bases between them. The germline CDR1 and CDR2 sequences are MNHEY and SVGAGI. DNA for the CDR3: TGTGCCAGCAGTCGGGGGGCGCGGGACAATCAGCCCCAGCATTTT. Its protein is CASSRGARDNQPQHF.

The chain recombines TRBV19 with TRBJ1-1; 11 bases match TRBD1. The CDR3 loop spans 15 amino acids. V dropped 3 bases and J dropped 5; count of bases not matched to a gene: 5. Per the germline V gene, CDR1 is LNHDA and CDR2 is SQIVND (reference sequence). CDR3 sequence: CASSIEGDRGTEAFF. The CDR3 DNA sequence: TGTGCCAGTAGTATTGAGGGGGACAGGGGGACTGAAGCTTTCTTT.

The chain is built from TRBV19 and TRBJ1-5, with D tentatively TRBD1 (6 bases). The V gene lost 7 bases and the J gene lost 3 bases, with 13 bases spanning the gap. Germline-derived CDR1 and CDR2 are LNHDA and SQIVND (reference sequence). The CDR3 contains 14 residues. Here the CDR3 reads CASKGGIDNQPQHF. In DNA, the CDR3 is TGTGCCAGTAAAGGGGGGATTGACAATCAGCCCCAGCATTTT.

The CDR3 bases are TGTGCCAGCAGCTCCCGGGACAGGGGGCGGGGAAACATTCAGTACTTC. Encoded protein: CASSSRDRGRGNIQYF. V gene TRBV5-8 combines with J gene TRBJ2-4, with 12 bases aligning to TRBD1. CDR3 length equals 16 residues. V was clipped by 3 bases and J by 6 bases; unmatched bases: 7. Germline V CDR1 and CDR2: SGHTS, YDEGEE.

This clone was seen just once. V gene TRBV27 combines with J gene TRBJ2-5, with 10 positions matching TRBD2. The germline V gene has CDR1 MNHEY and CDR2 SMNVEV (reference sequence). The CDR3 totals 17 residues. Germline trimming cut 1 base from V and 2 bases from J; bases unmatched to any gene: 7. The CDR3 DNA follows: TGTGCCAGCAGTTTATTCTCCGGGACTAGCGATCAAGAGACCCAGTACTTC. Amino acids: CASSLFSGTSDQETQYF.